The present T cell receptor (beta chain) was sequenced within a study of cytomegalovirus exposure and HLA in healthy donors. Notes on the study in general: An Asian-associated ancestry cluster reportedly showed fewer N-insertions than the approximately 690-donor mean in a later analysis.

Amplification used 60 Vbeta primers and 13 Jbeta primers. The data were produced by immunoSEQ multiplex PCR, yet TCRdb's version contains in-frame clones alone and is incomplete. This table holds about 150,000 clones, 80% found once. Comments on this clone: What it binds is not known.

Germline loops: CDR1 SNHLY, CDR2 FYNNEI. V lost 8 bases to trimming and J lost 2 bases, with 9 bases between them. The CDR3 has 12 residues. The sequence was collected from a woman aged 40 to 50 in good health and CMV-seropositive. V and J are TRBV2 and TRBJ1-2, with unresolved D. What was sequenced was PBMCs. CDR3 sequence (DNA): TGTGCCAGCTCGGCAGGCAACTATGGCTACACCTTC. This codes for CASSAGNYGYTF.